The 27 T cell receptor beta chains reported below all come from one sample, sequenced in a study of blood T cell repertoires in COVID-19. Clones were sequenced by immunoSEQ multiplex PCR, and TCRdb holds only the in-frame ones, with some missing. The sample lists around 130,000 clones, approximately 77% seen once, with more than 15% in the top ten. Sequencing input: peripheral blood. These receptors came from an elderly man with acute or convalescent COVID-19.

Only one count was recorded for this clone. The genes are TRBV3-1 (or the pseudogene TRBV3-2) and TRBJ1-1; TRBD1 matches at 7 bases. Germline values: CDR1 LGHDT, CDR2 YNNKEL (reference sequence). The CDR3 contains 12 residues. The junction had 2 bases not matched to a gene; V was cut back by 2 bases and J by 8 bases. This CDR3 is CASSQKGAEAFF. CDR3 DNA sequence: TGTGCCAGCAGCCAAAAGGGGGCGGAAGCTTTCTTT.

CDR3 sequence: CASRLRPGQKLFF. The CDR3 bases are TGTGCCAGCAGACTCAGGCCGGGACAGAAGCTGTTTTTT. The V gene is TRBV21-1, the J gene TRBJ2-2; no check of the table's D call, TRBD1, against the DNA was made. TRBV21-1 is marked as a pseudogene. The CDR3 covers 13 residues.

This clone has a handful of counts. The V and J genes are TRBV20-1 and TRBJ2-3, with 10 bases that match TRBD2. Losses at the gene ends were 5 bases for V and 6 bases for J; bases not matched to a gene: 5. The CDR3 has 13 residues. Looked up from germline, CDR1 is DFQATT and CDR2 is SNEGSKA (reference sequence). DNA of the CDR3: TGCAGTGCTCGTGCGGGACTAGCGGATACGCAGTATTTT. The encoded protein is CSARAGLADTQYF.

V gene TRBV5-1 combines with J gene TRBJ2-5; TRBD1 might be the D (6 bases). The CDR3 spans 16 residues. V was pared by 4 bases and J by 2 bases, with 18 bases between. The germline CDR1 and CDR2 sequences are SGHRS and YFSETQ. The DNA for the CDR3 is TGCGCCAGCAGCCGAATGGGCAGGGGACCTCAAGAGACCCAGTACTTC. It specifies CASSRMGRGPQETQYF. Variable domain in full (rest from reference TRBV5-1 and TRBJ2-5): KAGVTQTPRYLIKTRGQQVTLSCSPISGHRSVSWYQQTPGQGLQFLFEYFSETQRNKGNFPGRFSGRQFSNSRSEMNVSTLELGDSALYLCASSRMGRGPQETQYFGPGTRLLVL.

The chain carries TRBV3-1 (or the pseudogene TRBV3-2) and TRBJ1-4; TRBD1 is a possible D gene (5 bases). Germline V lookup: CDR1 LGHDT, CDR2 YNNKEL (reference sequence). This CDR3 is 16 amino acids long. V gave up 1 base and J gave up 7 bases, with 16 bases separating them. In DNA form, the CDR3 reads TGTGCCAGCAGCCAAGGTGACCAGGGTTGGAGTGAAAAACTGTTTTTT. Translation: CASSQGDQGWSEKLFF.

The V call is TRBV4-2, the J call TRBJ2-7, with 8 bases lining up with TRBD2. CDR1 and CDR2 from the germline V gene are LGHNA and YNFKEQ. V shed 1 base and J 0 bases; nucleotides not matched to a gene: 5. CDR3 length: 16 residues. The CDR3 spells CASSQVAGGPSYEQYF. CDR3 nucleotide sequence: TGTGCCAGCAGCCAAGTGGCGGGGGGCCCCTCCTACGAGCAGTACTTC.

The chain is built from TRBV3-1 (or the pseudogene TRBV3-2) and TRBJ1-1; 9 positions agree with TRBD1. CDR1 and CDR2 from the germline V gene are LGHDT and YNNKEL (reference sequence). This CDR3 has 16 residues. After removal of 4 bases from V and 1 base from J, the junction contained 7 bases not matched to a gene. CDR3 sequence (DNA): TGTGCCAGCAGCCCCCACCCGGGACAGGGGAACACTGAAGCTTTCTTT. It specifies CASSPHPGQGNTEAFF.

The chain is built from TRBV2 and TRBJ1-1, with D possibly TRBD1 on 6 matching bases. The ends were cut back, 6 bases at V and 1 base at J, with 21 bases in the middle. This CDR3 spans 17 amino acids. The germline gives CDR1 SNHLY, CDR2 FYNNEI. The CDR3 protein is CASRGQGTTMENTEAFF. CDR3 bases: TGTGCCAGCAGGGGGCAAGGGACAACAATGGAGAACACTGAAGCTTTCTTT.

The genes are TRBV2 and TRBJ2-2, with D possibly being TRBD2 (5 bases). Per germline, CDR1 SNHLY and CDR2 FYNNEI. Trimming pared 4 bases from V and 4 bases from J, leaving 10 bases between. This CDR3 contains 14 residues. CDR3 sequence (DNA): TGTGCCAGCAGTGTGGACTCGGGCACCGGGGAGCTGTTTTTT. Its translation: CASSVDSGTGELFF.

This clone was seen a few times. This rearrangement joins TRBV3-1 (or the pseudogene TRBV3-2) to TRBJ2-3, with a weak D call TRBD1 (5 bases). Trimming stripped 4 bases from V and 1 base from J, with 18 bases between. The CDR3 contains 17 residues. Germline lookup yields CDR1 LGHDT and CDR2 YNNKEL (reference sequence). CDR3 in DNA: TGTGCCAGCAGCCCGCGAAGGGGCGAACTACGCACAGATACGCAGTATTTT. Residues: CASSPRRGELRTDTQYF.

As DNA, the CDR3 is TGTGCCAGCAGTGGGACTTTCAATGAGCAGTTCTTC. It translates to CASSGTFNEQFF. The chain recombines TRBV6-6 with TRBJ2-1, with D possibly TRBD2 on 6 matching bases. The CDR3 consists of 12 residues. Looked up from germline, CDR1 is MNHNY and CDR2 is SVGAGI (reference sequence). V was pared by 5 bases and J by 6 bases, with 8 bases between.

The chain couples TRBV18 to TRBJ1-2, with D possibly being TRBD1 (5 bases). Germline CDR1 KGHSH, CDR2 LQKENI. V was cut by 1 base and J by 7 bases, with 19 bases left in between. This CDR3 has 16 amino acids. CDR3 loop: CASSPQRAGWSGGYTF. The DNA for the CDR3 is TGTGCCAGCTCACCACAACGGGCAGGGTGGAGTGGTGGCTACACCTTC. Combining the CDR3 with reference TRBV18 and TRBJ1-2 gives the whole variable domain NAGVMQNPRHLVRRRGQEARLRCSPMKGHSHVYWYRQLPEEGLKFMVYLQKENIIDESGMPKERFSAEFPKEGPSILRIQQVVRGDSAAYFCASSPQRAGWSGGYTFGSGTRLTVV.

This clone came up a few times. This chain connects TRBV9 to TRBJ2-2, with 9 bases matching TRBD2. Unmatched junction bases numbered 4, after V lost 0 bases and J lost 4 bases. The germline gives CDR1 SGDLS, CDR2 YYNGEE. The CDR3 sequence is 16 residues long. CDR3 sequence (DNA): TGTGCCAGCAGCGTAGTAGCGGGGGCAAGCACCGGGGAGCTGTTTTTT. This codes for CASSVVAGASTGELFF.

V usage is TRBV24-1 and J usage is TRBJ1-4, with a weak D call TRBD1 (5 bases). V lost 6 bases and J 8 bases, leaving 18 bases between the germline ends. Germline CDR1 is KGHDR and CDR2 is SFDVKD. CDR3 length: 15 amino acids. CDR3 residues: CATSLREPVSEKLFF. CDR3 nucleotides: TGTGCCACCAGTCTCAGGGAACCTGTATCGGAAAAACTGTTTTTT.

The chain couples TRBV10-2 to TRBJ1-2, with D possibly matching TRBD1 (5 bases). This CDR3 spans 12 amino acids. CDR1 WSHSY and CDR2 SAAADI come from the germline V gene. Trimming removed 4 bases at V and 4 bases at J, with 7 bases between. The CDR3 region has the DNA TGCGCCAGCAGTGGTCAGGGCTATGGCTACACCTTC. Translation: CASSGQGYGYTF.

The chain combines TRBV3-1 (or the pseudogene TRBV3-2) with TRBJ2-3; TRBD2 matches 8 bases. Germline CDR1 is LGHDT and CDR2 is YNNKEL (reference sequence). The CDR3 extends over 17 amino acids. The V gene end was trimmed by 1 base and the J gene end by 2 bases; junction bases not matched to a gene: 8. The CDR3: CASSQGVRTSHTDTQYF. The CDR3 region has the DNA TGTGCCAGCAGCCAAGGGGTTAGGACTAGCCACACAGATACGCAGTATTTT.

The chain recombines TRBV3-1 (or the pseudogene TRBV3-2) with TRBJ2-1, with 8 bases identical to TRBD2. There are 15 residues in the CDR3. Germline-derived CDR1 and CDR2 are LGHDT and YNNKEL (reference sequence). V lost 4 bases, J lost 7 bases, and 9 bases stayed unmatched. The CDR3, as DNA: TGTGCCAGCAGCCTACGGTCAGCGGGGGCAAATGAGCAGTTCTTC. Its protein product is CASSLRSAGANEQFF.

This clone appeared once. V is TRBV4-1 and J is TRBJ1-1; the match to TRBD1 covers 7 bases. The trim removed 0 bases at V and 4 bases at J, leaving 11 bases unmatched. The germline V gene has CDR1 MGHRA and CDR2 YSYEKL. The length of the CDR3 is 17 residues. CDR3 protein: CASSQDFFRQGSTEAFF. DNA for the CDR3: TGCGCCAGCAGCCAAGATTTCTTTCGACAGGGTTCCACTGAAGCTTTCTTT.

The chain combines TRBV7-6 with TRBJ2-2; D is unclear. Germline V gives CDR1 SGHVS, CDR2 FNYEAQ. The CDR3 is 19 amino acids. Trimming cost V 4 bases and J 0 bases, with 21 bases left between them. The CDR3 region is CASSSALLGGMTNTGELFF. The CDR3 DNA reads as TGTGCCAGCAGCTCAGCACTACTCGGCGGAATGACGAACACCGGGGAGCTGTTTTTT.

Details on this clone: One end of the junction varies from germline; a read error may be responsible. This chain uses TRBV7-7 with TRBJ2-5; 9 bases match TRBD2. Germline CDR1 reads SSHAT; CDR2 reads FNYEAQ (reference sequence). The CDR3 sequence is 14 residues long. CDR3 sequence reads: CASSLVRGGGTQYF. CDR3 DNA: TGTGCTAGCAGCTTAGTGCGGGGGGGAGGGACCCAGTACTTC.

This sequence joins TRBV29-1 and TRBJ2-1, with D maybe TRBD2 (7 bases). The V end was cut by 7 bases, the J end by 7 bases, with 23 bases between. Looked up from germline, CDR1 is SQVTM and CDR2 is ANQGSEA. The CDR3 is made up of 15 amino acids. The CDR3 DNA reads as TGCAGCGCCCCGGGGTGGGGGGGCTCGGGAAATGAGCAGTTCTTC. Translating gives CSAPGWGGSGNEQFF.

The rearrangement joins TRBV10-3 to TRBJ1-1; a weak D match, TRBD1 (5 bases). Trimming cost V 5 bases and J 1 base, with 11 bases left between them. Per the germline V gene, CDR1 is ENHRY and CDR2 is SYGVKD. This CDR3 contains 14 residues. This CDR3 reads CAISNGGSNTEAFF. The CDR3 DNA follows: TGTGCCATCAGTAACGGGGGTTCGAACACTGAAGCTTTCTTT.

DNA for the CDR3: TGTGCCAGCAGCCGACAGGGGTCTAATGAAAAACTGTTTTTT. This codes for CASSRQGSNEKLFF. The J gene is TRBJ1-4, the V gene TRBV3-1 (or the pseudogene TRBV3-2), with 8 bases lining up with TRBD1. Germline loops: CDR1 LGHDT, CDR2 YNNKEL (reference sequence). The CDR3 totals 14 residues. Losses at the gene ends were 4 bases for V and 3 bases for J; bases not matched to a gene: 1.

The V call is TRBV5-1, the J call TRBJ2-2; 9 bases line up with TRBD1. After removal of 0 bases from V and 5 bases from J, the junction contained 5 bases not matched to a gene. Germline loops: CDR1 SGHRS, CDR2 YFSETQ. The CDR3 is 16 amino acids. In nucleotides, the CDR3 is TGCGCCAGCAGCTTGGAAGGGACAGGGAGGACCGGGGAGCTGTTTTTT. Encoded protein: CASSLEGTGRTGELFF.

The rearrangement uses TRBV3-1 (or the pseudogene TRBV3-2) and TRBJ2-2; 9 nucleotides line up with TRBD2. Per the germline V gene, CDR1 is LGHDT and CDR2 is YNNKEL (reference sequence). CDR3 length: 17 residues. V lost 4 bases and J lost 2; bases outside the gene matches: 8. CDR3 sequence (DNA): TGTGCCAGCAGCCTCGACCGACTAGCGGTTAACACCGGGGAGCTGTTTTTT. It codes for CASSLDRLAVNTGELFF.

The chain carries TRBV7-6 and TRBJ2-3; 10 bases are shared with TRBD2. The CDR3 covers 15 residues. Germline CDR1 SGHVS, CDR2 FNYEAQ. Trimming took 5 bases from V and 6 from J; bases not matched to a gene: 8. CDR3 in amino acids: CASSRAGGPGDTQYF. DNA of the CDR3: TGTGCCAGCAGCCGAGCGGGGGGGCCAGGGGATACGCAGTATTTT. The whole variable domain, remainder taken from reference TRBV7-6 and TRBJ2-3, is GAGVSQSPRYKVTKRGQDVALRCDPISGHVSLYWYRQALGQGPEFLTYFNYEAQQDKSGLPNDRFSAERPEGSISTLTIQRTEQRDSAMYRCASSRAGGPGDTQYFGPGTRLTVL.

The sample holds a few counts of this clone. The CDR3 DNA reads TGTGCCAGCAGCTTGGCACAGGGGGCTGGCGAGCAGTACTTC. The encoded protein is CASSLAQGAGEQYF. This chain uses TRBV5-6 with TRBJ2-7; 9 bases align to TRBD1. V shed 0 bases and J 6 bases; nucleotides not matched to a gene: 4. Germline V CDR1 and CDR2: SGHDT, YYEEEE. This CDR3 has 14 amino acids.